This TCR beta chain derives from a study of T cells after yellow fever vaccination. TCRdb redid the calling of the 5' RACE reads with MiXCR, one entry per CDR3 protein. The profile shows about 160,000 distinct CDR3 sequences, almost 7% of them singletons. Only a few counts were recorded for this clonotype. Deletions cut 4 bases from V and 0 bases from J, with 16 bases between. This CDR3 spans 17 amino acids. Germline CDR1 is SGHVS and CDR2 is FNYEAQ. Sequenced here: CD4+ T cells sorted from PBMCs, sampled 5 days after the first yellow fever vaccination. J is TRBJ2-1 and V is TRBV7-6; no firm D call. The sequence was obtained from a young man who received the YFV17D yellow fever vaccine. The CDR3 DNA reads as TGTGCCAGCAGCTCGATGGCCATGGCGATCTCCTACAATGAGCAGTTCTTC. Its protein is CASSSMAMAISYNEQFF.